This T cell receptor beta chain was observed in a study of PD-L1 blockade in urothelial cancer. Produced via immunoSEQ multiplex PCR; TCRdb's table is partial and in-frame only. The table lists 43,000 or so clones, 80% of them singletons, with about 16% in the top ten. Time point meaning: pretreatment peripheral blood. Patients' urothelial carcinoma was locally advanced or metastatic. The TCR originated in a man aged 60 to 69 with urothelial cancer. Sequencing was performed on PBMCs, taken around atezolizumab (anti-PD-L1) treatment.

The CDR3, as DNA: TGTGCCAGCAGCTTTTCCCGCAGCTACGAGCAGTACTTC. Its protein is CASSFSRSYEQYF. This chain connects TRBV11-3 to TRBJ2-7; D gene unclear. The CDR3 sequence is 13 residues long. Germline lookup yields CDR1 SGHNT and CDR2 YENEEA. V lost 3 bases to trimming and J lost 3 bases, with 9 bases between them.